This TCR beta chain was sequenced for a study of blood T cells in healthy people across ages. Study findings and constraints: Per-million-T-cell TCR beta diversity fell roughly linearly with age.

This clonotype was found many times. Antigen: not known. A second PCR of 7 to 11 cycles used a sample-barcoded 5' primer and a J-beta primer mix. TCRdb re-called the 5' RACE reads through MiXCR, storing one row per CDR3 protein. In the table there are 1.5 million to 2 million distinct CDR3 sequences, around 50% of which are singletons. Germline CDR1 reads DFQATT; CDR2 reads SNEGSKA (reference sequence). The CDR3 covers 14 residues. V shed 1 base and J shed 2 bases, with 12 bases lying between them. The chain joins TRBV20-1 to TRBJ2-7, with D possibly TRBD2 on 6 matching bases. Sequenced sample: blood. This sequence was found in a middle-aged woman in good health. CDR3 residues: CSARVGGGTYEQYF. In DNA, the CDR3 is TGCAGTGCTAGAGTGGGTGGGGGGACCTACGAGCAGTACTTC.